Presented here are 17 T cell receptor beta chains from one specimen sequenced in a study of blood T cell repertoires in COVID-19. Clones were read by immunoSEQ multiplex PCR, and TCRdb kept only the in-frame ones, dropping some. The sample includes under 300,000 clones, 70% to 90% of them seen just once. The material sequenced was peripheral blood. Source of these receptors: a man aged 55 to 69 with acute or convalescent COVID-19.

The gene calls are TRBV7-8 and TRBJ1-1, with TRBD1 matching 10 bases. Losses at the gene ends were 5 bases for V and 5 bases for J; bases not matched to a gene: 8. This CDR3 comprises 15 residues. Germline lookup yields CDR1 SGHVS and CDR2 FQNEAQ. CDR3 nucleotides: TGTGCCAGCAGCCACCCCGGGACAGGGGTGACTGAAGCTTTCTTT. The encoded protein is CASSHPGTGVTEAFF.

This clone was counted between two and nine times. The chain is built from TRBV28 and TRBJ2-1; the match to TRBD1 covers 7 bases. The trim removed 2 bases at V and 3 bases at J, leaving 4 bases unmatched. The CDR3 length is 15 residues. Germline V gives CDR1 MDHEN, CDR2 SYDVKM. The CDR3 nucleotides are TGTGCCAGCAGTTTAATCCAGGGGGACTACAATGAGCAGTTCTTC. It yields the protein CASSLIQGDYNEQFF.

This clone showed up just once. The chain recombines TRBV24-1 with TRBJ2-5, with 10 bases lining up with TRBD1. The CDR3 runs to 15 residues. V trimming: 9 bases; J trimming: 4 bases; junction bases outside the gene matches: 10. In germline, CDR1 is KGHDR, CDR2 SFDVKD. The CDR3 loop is CATVGATGGVETQYF. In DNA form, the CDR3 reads TGTGCCACCGTCGGGGCGACAGGGGGCGTAGAGACCCAGTACTTC.

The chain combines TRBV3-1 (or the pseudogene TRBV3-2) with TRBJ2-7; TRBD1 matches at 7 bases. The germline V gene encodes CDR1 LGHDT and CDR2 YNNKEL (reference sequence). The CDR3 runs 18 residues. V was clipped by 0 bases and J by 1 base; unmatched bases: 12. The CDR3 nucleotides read TGTGCCAGCAGCCAAGAGAGCGGTGGGACAGTGAAGTCCTACGAGCAGTACTTC. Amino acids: CASSQESGGTVKSYEQYF.

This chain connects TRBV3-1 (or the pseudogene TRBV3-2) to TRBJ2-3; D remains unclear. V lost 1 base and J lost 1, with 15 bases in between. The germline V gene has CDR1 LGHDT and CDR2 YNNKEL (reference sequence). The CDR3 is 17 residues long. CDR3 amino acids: CASSQVLTTWGTDTQYF. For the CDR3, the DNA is TGTGCCAGCAGCCAAGTCTTAACTACCTGGGGCACAGATACGCAGTATTTT.

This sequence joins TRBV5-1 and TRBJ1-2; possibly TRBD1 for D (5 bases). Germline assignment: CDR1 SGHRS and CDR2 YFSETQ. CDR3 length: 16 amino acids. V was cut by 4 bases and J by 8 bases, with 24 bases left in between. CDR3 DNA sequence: TGCGCCAGCAGCCCCTTGGGGGGAACTTCCTTAGGGGGCTACACCTTC. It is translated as CASSPLGGTSLGGYTF.

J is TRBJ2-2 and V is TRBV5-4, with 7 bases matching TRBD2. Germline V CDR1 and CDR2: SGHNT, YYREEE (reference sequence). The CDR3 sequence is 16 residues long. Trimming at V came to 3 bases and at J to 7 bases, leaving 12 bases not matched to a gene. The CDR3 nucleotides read TGTGCCAGCAGCTCCCGACTAGCCCCTAGGAGCGGGGAGCTGTTTTTT. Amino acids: CASSSRLAPRSGELFF. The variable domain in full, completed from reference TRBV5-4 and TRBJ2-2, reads ETGVTQSPTHLIKTRGQQVTLRCSSQSGHNTVSWYQQALGQGPQFIFQYYREEENGRGNFPPRFSGLQFPNYSSELNVNALELDDSALYLCASSSRLAPRSGELFFGEGSRLTVL.

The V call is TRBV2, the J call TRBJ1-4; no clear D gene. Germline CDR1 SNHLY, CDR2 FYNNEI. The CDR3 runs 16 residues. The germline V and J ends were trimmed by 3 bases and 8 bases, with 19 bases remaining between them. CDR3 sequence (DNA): TGTGCCAGCAGTGATAGGGCGGGGTCCCTGGGAGAAAAACTGTTTTTT. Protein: CASSDRAGSLGEKLFF.

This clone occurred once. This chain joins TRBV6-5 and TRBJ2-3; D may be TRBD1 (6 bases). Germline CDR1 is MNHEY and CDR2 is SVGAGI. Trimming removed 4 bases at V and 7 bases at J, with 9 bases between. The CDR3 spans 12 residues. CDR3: CASSSQGYTQYF. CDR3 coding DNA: TGTGCCAGCAGTTCCCAGGGGTATACGCAGTATTTT.

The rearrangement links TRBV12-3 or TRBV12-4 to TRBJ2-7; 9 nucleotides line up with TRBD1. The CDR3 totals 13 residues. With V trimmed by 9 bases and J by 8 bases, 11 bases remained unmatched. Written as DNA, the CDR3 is TGTGCCAGTACCATGGACAGGGGATATCAGCAGTACTTC. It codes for CASTMDRGYQQYF.

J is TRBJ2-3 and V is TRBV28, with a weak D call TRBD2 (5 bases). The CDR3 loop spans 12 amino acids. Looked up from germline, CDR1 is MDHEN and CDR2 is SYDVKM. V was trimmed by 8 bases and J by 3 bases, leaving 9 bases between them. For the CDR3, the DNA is TGTGCCAGCGGAGGTTTAACAGATACGCAGTATTTT. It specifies CASGGLTDTQYF. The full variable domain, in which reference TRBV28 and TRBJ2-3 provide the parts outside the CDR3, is DVKVTQSSRYLVKRTGEKVFLECVQDMDHENMFWYRQDPGLGLRLIYFSYDVKMKEKGDIPEGYSVSREKKERFSLILESASTNQTSMYLCASGGLTDTQYFGPGTRLTVL.

The CDR3: CASSLGGPAYEQYF. The CDR3 DNA reads TGTGCCAGCAGTCTCGGGGGGCCGGCCTACGAGCAGTACTTC. The rearrangement uses TRBV27 and TRBJ2-7; D perhaps matches TRBD2 (7 bases). CDR3 length: 14 amino acids. Germline V lookup: CDR1 MNHEY, CDR2 SMNVEV (reference sequence). V was trimmed by 5 bases and J by 2 bases, leaving 13 bases between them.

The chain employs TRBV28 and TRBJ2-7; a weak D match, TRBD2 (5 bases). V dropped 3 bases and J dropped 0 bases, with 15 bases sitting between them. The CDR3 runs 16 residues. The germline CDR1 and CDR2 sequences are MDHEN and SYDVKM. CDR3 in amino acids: CASSLGSERSSYEQYF. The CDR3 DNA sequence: TGTGCCAGCAGTTTGGGTAGCGAGAGGAGCTCCTACGAGCAGTACTTC.

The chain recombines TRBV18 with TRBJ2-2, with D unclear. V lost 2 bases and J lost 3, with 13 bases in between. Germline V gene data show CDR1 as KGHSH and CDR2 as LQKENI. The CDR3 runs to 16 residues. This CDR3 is CASSPTTRPDTGELFF. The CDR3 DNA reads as TGTGCCAGCTCACCAACTACGCGGCCGGACACCGGGGAGCTGTTTTTT.

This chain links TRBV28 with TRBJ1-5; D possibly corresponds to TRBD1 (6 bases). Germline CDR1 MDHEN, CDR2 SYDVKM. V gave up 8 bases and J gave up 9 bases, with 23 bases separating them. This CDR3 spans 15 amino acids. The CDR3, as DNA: TGTGCCAGCGGACGACTTGGACAGAGCGATCGGCCCCAGCATTTT. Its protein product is CASGRLGQSDRPQHF. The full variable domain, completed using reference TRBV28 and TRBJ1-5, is DVKVTQSSRYLVKRTGEKVFLECVQDMDHENMFWYRQDPGLGLRLIYFSYDVKMKEKGDIPEGYSVSREKKERFSLILESASTNQTSMYLCASGRLGQSDRPQHFGDGTRLSIL.

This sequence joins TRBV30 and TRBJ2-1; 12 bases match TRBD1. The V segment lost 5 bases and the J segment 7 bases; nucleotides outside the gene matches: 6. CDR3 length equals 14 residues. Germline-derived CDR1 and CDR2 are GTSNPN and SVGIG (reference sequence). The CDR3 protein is CAWARDRGPNEQFF. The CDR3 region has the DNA TGTGCCTGGGCCCGGGACAGGGGGCCAAATGAGCAGTTCTTC.

CDR3 loop: CASSLVGGPSNYGYTF. The CDR3 DNA reads TGTGCCAGCAGCTTAGTCGGCGGGCCCTCTAACTATGGCTACACCTTC. The chain employs TRBV7-8 and TRBJ1-2, with D uncertain. CDR1 and CDR2 (germline): SGHVS, FQNEAQ. Trimming took 1 base from V and 0 from J, leaving 12 bases between them. The CDR3 runs to 16 residues.